A selection of T cell receptor beta chains follows, all from one sample in a study of blood T cell repertoires in COVID-19. Some clones are missing from TCRdb's copy, which holds only in-frame ones; the method was immunoSEQ multiplex PCR. Here the sample spans hundreds of thousands of clones, about 87% being singletons. Input material: peripheral blood. The origin of the receptors is a man aged 70 or older with acute or convalescent COVID-19. Each CDR3 is given with its conserved first and last residue. D genes are given only for firm matches. Size is stated for part of the rows, as once, few or many counts, or as a class when the clone is expanded.

cdr3_aa cdr3_nt clone_size v_call d_call j_call
CASSVRNSPGGEQYF TGTGCCAGCAGCGTAAGAAACAGTCCCGGGGGGGAGCAGTACTTC . TRBV9 TRBD2 TRBJ2-7
CASSRDRATGNTIYF TGTGCCAGCAGCCGGGACAGGGCTACTGGAAACACCATATATTTT . TRBV7-8 TRBD1 TRBJ1-3
CASSQDRGQGAYGYTF TGTGCCAGCAGCCAAGATAGGGGACAGGGGGCATATGGCTACACCTTC . TRBV4-2 TRBD1 TRBJ1-2
CASSSGTANSPLHF TGTGCCAGCAGCTCCGGGACAGCAAATTCACCCCTCCACTTT . TRBV5-6 TRBD1 TRBJ1-6
CASSPEVLAGGLVSYNEQFF TGTGCCAGCAGCCCCGAAGTACTAGCGGGTGGTCTGGTCTCCTACAATGAGCAGTTCTTC once TRBV4-2 TRBD2 TRBJ2-1
CASSLTGRGEKLFF TGTGCCAGCAGCTTGACAGGGCGAGGGGAAAAACTGTTTTTT . TRBV5-4 . TRBJ1-4
CATSKTGPEAFF TGTGCCACCAGCAAGACAGGTCCTGAAGCTTTCTTT . TRBV15 . TRBJ1-1
CASSSPTANEQFF TGTGCCAGCAGTTCGCCAACAGCAAATGAGCAGTTCTTC . TRBV6-5 . TRBJ2-1
CASSVETQNSPLHF TGTGCCAGCAGTGTAGAGACACAGAATTCACCCCTCCACTTT once TRBV25-1 . TRBJ1-6
CASSPLGGGEYEQYF TGTGCCAGCTCACCACTCGGGGGTGGGGAATACGAGCAGTACTTC . TRBV18 . TRBJ2-7
CASRDRGKGNQPQHF TGTGCCAGTAGGGACAGGGGCAAGGGCAATCAGCCCCAGCATTTT . TRBV19 TRBD1 TRBJ1-5
CASSPNLGGSTDTQYF TGTGCCAGCAGCCCCAACCTCGGCGGGAGCACAGATACGCAGTATTTT . TRBV3-1/TRBV3-2 . TRBJ2-3
CASRSDSGSGNTIYF TGCGCCAGCAGATCAGACAGTGGCTCTGGAAACACCATATATTTT once TRBV5-1 . TRBJ1-3
CASSVASTGVYGYTF TGTGCCAGCAGCGTGGCCAGTACAGGGGTCTATGGCTACACCTTC . TRBV9 TRBD1 TRBJ1-2
CASSYTSGEYNEQFF TGTGCCAGCAGTTACACTAGCGGGGAATACAATGAGCAGTTCTTC few TRBV6-2/TRBV6-3 TRBD2 TRBJ2-1
CAWSGGSGTNQPQHF TGTGCCTGGAGTGGTGGGTCCGGAACTAACCAGCCCCAGCATTTT . TRBV30 . TRBJ1-5
CATSSRAPTNTGELFF TGTGCCACCTCCTCTCGAGCGCCTACGAACACCGGGGAGCTGTTTTTT . TRBV18 . TRBJ2-2
CASSNRGDYGYTF TGTGCCAGTAGTAACAGGGGGGACTATGGCTACACCTTC . TRBV19 TRBD1 TRBJ1-2
CASSLQGDSPLHF TGTGCCAGCAGCTTACAGGGGGATTCACCCCTCCACTTT . TRBV7-2 TRBD1 TRBJ1-6
CASMRGLVGEQYF TGTGCCAGCATGAGGGGGCTTGTTGGCGAGCAGTACTTC . TRBV12-3/TRBV12-4 TRBD1 TRBJ2-7
CASSENLGAGNTIYF TGCGCCAGCAGTGAGAACCTGGGCGCGGGAAACACCATATATTTT . TRBV10-1 . TRBJ1-3
CASSLAVDREQFF TGTGCCAGCAGCTTAGCCGTGGACAGGGAGCAGTTCTTC . TRBV7-2 TRBD1 TRBJ2-1
CASSLAGVGYTF TGTGCCAGCAGTTTGGCTGGAGTCGGCTACACCTTC . TRBV28 . TRBJ1-2
CASSSSAGGFRETQYF TGTGCCAGCAGCTCTTCAGCGGGAGGGTTTCGAGAGACCCAGTACTTC . TRBV7-2 TRBD2 TRBJ2-5
CASSSSGRGPDTQYF TGTGCCAGCAGTTCGAGCGGGCGGGGGCCAGATACGCAGTATTTT . TRBV6-2/TRBV6-3 . TRBJ2-3